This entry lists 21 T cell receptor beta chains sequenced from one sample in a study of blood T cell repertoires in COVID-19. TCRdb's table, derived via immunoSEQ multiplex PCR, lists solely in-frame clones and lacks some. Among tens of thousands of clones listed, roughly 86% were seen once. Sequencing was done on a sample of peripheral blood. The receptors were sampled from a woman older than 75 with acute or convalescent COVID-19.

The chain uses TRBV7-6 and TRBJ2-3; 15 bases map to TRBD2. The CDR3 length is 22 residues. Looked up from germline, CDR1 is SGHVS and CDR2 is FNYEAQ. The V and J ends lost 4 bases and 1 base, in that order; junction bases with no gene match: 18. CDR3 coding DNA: TGTGCCAGCAGCTCCCCTCTTTGGACTAGCGGGAGGGGCGAGGGTCGCACAGATACGCAGTATTTT. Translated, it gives CASSSPLWTSGRGEGRTDTQYF.

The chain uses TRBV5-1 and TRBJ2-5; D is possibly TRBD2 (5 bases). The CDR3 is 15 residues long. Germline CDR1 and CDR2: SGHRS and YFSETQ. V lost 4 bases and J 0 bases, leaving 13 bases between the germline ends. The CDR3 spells CASSPGTSYQETQYF. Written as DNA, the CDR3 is TGCGCCAGCAGCCCGGGAACTTCGTACCAAGAGACCCAGTACTTC.

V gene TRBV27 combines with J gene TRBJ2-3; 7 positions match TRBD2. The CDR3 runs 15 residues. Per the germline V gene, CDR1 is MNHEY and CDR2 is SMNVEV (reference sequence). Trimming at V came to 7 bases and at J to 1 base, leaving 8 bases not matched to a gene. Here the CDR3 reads CASTPAGVGTDTQYF. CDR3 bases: TGTGCCAGCACCCCCGCGGGAGTGGGCACAGATACGCAGTATTTT.

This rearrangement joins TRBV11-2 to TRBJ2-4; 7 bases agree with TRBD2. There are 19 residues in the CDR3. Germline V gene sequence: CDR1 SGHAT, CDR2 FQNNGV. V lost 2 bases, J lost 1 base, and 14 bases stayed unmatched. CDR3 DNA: TGTGCCAGCAGCTTATTTGGGGAGGGCCTAGTTGGGGCCAAAAACATTCAGTACTTC. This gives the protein CASSLFGEGLVGAKNIQYF.

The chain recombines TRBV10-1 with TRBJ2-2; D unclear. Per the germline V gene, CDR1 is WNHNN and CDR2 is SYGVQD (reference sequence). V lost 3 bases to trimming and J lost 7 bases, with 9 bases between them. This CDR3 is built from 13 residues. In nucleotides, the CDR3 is TGCGCCAGCAGTGACTCTCTAGGCGGGGAGCTGTTTTTT. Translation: CASSDSLGGELFF.

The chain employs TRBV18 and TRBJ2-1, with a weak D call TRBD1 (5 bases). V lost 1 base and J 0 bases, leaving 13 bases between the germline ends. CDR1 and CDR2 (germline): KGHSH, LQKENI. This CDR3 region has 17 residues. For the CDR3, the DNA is TGTGCCAGCTCACCACTTTGGGGCATATACTCCTACAATGAGCAGTTCTTC. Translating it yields CASSPLWGIYSYNEQFF.

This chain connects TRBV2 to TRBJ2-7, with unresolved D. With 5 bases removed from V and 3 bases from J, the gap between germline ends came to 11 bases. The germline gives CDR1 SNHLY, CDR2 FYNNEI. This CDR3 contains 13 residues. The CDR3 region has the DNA TGTGCCAGCAGTCGTGGCGGAGACTACGAGCAGTACTTC. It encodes CASSRGGDYEQYF.

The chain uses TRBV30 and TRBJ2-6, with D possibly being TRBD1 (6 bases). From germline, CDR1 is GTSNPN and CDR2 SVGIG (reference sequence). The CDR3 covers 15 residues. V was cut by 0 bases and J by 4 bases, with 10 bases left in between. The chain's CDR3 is CAWSVGGTGANVLTF. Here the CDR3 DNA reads TGTGCCTGGAGTGTAGGGGGTACCGGGGCCAACGTCCTGACTTTC.

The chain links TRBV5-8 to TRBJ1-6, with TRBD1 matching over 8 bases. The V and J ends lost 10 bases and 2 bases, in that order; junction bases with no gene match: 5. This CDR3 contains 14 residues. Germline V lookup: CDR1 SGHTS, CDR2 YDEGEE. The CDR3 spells CAGPGQAYNSPLHF. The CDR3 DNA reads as TGTGCCGGACCGGGACAGGCCTATAATTCACCCCTCCACTTT. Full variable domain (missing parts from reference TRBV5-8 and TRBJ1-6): EAGVTQSPTHLIKTRGQQATLRCSPISGHTSVYWYQQALGLGLQFLLWYDEGEERNRGNFPPRFSGRQFPNYSSELNVNALELEDSALYLCAGPGQAYNSPLHFGNGTRLTVT.

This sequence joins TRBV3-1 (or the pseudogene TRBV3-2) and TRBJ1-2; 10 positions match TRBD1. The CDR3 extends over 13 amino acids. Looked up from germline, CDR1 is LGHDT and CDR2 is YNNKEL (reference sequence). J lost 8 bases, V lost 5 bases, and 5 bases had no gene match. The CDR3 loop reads CASSDRGPGGYTF. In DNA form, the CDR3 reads TGTGCCAGCAGCGACAGGGGGCCGGGGGGCTACACCTTC.

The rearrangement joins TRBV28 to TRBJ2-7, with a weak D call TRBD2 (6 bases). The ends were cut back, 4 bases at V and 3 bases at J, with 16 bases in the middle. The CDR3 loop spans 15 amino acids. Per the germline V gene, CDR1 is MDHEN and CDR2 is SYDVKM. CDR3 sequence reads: CASSSRFDGGYEQYF. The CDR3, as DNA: TGTGCCAGCAGTTCGCGCTTTGACGGGGGCTACGAGCAGTACTTC.

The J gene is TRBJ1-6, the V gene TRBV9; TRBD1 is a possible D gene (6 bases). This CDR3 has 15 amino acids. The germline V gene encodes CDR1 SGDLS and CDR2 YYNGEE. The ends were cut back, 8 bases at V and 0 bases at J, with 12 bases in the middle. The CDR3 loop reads CASRGGGSYNSPLHF. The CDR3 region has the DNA TGTGCCAGTCGGGGGGGCGGCTCCTATAATTCACCCCTCCACTTT.

The CDR3: CASSMNRWASLTDYTF. DNA of the CDR3: TGTGCCAGTAGTATGAATCGGTGGGCCTCTCTAACCGACTACACCTTC. This chain joins TRBV19 and TRBJ1-2; D is unclear. CDR1 is LNHDA and CDR2 is SQIVND in the germline V gene (reference sequence). Trimming pared 3 bases from V and 10 bases from J, leaving 24 bases between. This CDR3 is 16 amino acids long.

Here the CDR3 reads CASSLGQGPETQYF. CDR3 nucleotide sequence: TGTGCCAGCAGCCTCGGACAGGGTCCAGAGACCCAGTACTTC. The chain uses TRBV3-1 (or the pseudogene TRBV3-2) and TRBJ2-5; TRBD1 aligns across 8 bases. CDR3 length: 14 residues. The ends lost 4 bases at V and 4 bases at J; junction bases unmatched: 5. Germline V gene lookup returns CDR1 LGHDT and CDR2 YNNKEL (reference sequence).

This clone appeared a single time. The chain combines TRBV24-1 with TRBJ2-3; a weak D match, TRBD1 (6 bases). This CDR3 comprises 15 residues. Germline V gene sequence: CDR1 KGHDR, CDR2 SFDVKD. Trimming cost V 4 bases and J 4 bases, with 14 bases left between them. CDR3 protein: CATSDPRQASDTQYF. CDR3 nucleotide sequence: TGTGCCACCAGTGACCCAAGACAGGCGTCAGATACGCAGTATTTT.

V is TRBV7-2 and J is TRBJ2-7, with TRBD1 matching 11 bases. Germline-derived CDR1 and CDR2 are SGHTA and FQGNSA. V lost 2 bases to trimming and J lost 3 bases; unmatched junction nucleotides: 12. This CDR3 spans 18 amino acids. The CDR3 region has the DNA TGTGCCAGCAGCTTAAAATGGGGACAGGGGGTGTTTTTCTACGAGCAGTACTTC. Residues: CASSLKWGQGVFFYEQYF. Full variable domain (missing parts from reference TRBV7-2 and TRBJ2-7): GAGVSQSPSNKVTEKGKDVELRCDPISGHTALYWYRQSLGQGLEFLIYFQGNSAPDKSGLPSDRFSAERTGGSVSTLTIQRTQQEDSAVYLCASSLKWGQGVFFYEQYFGPGTRLTVT.

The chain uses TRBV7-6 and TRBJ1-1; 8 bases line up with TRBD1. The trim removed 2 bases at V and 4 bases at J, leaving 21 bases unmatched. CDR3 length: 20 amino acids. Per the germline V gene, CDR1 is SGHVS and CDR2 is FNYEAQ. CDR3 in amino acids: CASSLFPSIAGQGTGTEAFF. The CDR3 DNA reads TGTGCCAGCAGCTTATTCCCTTCTATCGCCGGACAGGGAACGGGCACTGAAGCTTTCTTT.

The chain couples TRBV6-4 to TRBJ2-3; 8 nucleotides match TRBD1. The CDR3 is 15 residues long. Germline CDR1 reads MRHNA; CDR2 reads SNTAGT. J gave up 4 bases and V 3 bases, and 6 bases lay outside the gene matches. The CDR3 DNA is TGTGCCAGCAGTGAAGCTACAGGGGGTCCAGATACGCAGTATTTT. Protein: CASSEATGGPDTQYF.

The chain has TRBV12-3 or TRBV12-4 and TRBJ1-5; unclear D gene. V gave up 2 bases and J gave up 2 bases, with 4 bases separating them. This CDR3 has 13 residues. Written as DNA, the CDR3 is TGTGCCAGCAGTTTATTCGGCAATCAGCCCCAGCATTTT. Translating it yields CASSLFGNQPQHF.

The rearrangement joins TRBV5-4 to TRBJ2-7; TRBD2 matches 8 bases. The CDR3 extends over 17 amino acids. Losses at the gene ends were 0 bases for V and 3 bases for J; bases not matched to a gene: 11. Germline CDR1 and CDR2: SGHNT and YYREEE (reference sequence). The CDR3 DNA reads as TGTGCCAGCAGCTTGGCCCCGGGAGGGAAGGGGGACTACGAGCAGTACTTC. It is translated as CASSLAPGGKGDYEQYF.

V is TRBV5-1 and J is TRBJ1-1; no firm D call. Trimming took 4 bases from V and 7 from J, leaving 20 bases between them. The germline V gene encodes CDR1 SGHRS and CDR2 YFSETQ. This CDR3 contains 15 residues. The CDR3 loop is CASSPAGSTPLEAFF. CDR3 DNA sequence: TGCGCCAGCAGCCCCGCCGGGTCAACCCCGCTTGAAGCTTTCTTT. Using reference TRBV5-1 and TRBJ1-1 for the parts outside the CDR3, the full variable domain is KAGVTQTPRYLIKTRGQQVTLSCSPISGHRSVSWYQQTPGQGLQFLFEYFSETQRNKGNFPGRFSGRQFSNSRSEMNVSTLELGDSALYLCASSPAGSTPLEAFFGQGTRLTVV.